These 20 T cell receptor beta chains were all obtained from the same sample, sequenced in a study of blood T cell repertoires in COVID-19. Assay used: immunoSEQ multiplex PCR; TCRdb lists only in-frame clones, some missing. This sample has about 40,000 clones, with 88% found just once. The sequenced sample consisted of peripheral blood. Receptor source: a human donor in a cohort sampled during active COVID-19.

The chain joins TRBV2 to TRBJ2-7; 14 nucleotides match TRBD2. The germline V gene has CDR1 SNHLY and CDR2 FYNNEI. This CDR3 spans 16 amino acids. V was clipped by 3 bases and J by 5 bases; unmatched bases: 6. The CDR3 loop reads CASSDPGLAGVHEQYF. Here the CDR3 DNA reads TGTGCCAGCAGTGACCCGGGACTAGCGGGAGTCCACGAGCAGTACTTC.

The chain has TRBV7-6 and TRBJ2-3, with 9 bases identical to TRBD2. Trimming at V came to 3 bases and at J to 2 bases, leaving 3 bases not matched to a gene. The germline gives CDR1 SGHVS, CDR2 FNYEAQ. CDR3 length: 15 residues. The CDR3 is CASSFGGGATDTQYF. In nucleotides, the CDR3 is TGTGCCAGCAGCTTCGGCGGGGGGGCCACAGATACGCAGTATTTT.

This chain joins TRBV7-2 and TRBJ1-2; D unclear. Germline CDR1 SGHTA, CDR2 FQGNSA. The CDR3 consists of 16 residues. V was cut by 4 bases and J by 3 bases, with 18 bases left in between. CDR3 bases: TGTGCCAGCAGCTATGGAGGGAAACCCCGAGACTATGGCTACACCTTC. Its protein product is CASSYGGKPRDYGYTF.

The chain employs TRBV19 and TRBJ1-5, with D perhaps TRBD1 (6 bases). This CDR3 region has 14 residues. Germline-derived CDR1 and CDR2 are LNHDA and SQIVND (reference sequence). V was pared by 10 bases and J by 3 bases, with 16 bases between. CDR3 region: CAIVRGAINQPQHF. CDR3 nucleotide sequence: TGTGCCATCGTCCGGGGGGCTATCAATCAGCCCCAGCATTTT.

This clone was counted a few times. This chain connects TRBV30 to TRBJ1-5, with TRBD1 matching over 9 bases. This CDR3 comprises 15 residues. The V and J ends lost 2 bases and 5 bases, in that order; junction bases with no gene match: 7. CDR1 and CDR2 (germline): GTSNPN, SVGIG (reference sequence). The CDR3 protein is CAWSTGQGNHQPQHF. The CDR3 coding sequence is TGTGCCTGGAGTACTGGACAGGGGAATCATCAGCCCCAGCATTTT.

CDR3 sequence reads: CASSPDYSNQPQHF. The CDR3, as DNA: TGTGCCAGCAGCCCGGACTATAGCAATCAGCCCCAGCATTTT. This chain connects TRBV7-2 to TRBJ1-5; D call uncertain. Trimming took 5 bases from V and 0 from J, leaving 8 bases between them. Germline V gene sequence: CDR1 SGHTA, CDR2 FQGNSA. The CDR3 has 14 residues.

This rearrangement joins TRBV7-2 to TRBJ1-4, with TRBD1 matching 8 bases. CDR1 and CDR2 (germline): SGHTA, FQGNSA. The trim removed 1 base at V and 7 bases at J, leaving 8 bases unmatched. The CDR3 runs 16 residues. In DNA, the CDR3 is TGTGCCAGCAGCTTAGGTCGACAGGGGTTTGGTGAAAAACTGTTTTTT. Amino acid sequence: CASSLGRQGFGEKLFF.

J is TRBJ2-7 and V is TRBV28; 11 bases line up with TRBD2. The CDR3 has 17 residues. The V gene end was trimmed by 5 bases and the J gene end by 7 bases; junction bases not matched to a gene: 16. Per germline, CDR1 MDHEN and CDR2 SYDVKM. CDR3 sequence reads: CASSPAGLLAGVREQYF. In DNA form, the CDR3 reads TGTGCCAGCAGTCCCGCGGGGCTACTAGCGGGAGTTCGAGAGCAGTACTTC. The whole variable domain, remainder taken from reference TRBV28 and TRBJ2-7, is DVKVTQSSRYLVKRTGEKVFLECVQDMDHENMFWYRQDPGLGLRLIYFSYDVKMKEKGDIPEGYSVSREKKERFSLILESASTNQTSMYLCASSPAGLLAGVREQYFGPGTRLTVT.

This clone showed up just once. This chain joins TRBV11-1 and TRBJ2-7; 10 bases fit TRBD2. The CDR3 covers 15 residues. Germline CDR1 reads SGHAT; CDR2 reads FQDESV (reference sequence). V was pared by 4 bases and J by 4 bases, with 7 bases of the junction left unmatched. The CDR3, as DNA: TGTGCCAGCAGCTGGACTAGCGGAGGTGGATACGAGCAGTACTTC. Translating it yields CASSWTSGGGYEQYF.

The chain uses TRBV14 and TRBJ2-1; 10 bases align to TRBD2. The CDR3 contains 16 residues. V lost 0 bases, J lost 8 bases, and 7 bases stayed unmatched. Per germline, CDR1 SGHDN and CDR2 FVKESK. CDR3 nucleotide sequence: TGTGCCAGCAGCCAAGAGTTGCTAGCGGGAGTGGATGAGCAGTTCTTC. As protein: CASSQELLAGVDEQFF.

The rearrangement joins TRBV28 to TRBJ1-4; 8 nucleotides match TRBD1. CDR3 length: 14 amino acids. V gave up 6 bases and J gave up 8 bases; unmatched junction bases: 8. Germline CDR1 reads MDHEN; CDR2 reads SYDVKM. The CDR3 nucleotides are TGTGCCAGCAGCCAGGACAGGGTGGTAGAAAAACTGTTTTTT. Its translation: CASSQDRVVEKLFF.

V and J are TRBV7-9 and TRBJ2-3, with TRBD2 as a possible D gene (6 bases). The germline CDR1 and CDR2 sequences are SEHNR and FQNEAQ (reference sequence). V was cut by 5 bases and J by 2 bases, with 14 bases left in between. This CDR3 has 15 amino acids. CDR3 DNA: TGTGCCAGCAGCCCGGGGGACCGATACACAGATACGCAGTATTTT. The encoded protein is CASSPGDRYTDTQYF. The variable domain in full, with the rest retrieved from reference TRBV7-9 and TRBJ2-3, is DTGVSQNPRHKITKRGQNVTFRCDPISEHNRLYWYRQTLGQGPEFLTYFQNEAQLEKSRLLSDRFSAERPKGSFSTLEIQRTEQGDSAMYLCASSPGDRYTDTQYFGPGTRLTVL.

V gene TRBV15 combines with J gene TRBJ1-3; no clear D gene. Germline CDR1 is LNHNV and CDR2 is YYDKDF (reference sequence). This CDR3 has 14 residues. Trimming removed 3 bases from V and 0 bases from J, with 6 bases in between. CDR3 loop: CATSSFGSGNTIYF. As DNA, the CDR3 is TGTGCCACCAGCAGTTTCGGCTCTGGAAACACCATATATTTT.

V gene TRBV12-2 combines with J gene TRBJ2-5; the table names TRBD2, a call not compared with the DNA. TRBV12-2 corresponds to a pseudogene. The CDR3 length is 15 residues. CDR3 in DNA: TGTGCAAGTCGGCCTCGGGGGGGCCAGGTAGAGACCCAGTACTTC. Protein product: CASRPRGGQVETQYF.

This chain connects TRBV6-6 to TRBJ1-1; 7 bases map to TRBD1. The CDR3 covers 15 residues. Per the germline V gene, CDR1 is MNHNY and CDR2 is SVGAGI (reference sequence). The junction had 16 bases not matched to a gene; V was cut back by 10 bases and J by 5 bases. CDR3 protein: CATLKTGTANTEAFF. As DNA, the CDR3 is TGTGCCACCCTAAAGACCGGGACAGCAAATACTGAAGCTTTCTTT.

V is TRBV6-5 and J is TRBJ2-7; TRBD2 aligns across 9 bases. The V segment lost 6 bases and the J segment 5 bases; nucleotides outside the gene matches: 5. Germline-derived CDR1 and CDR2 are MNHEY and SVGAGI. The CDR3 is 13 amino acids. CDR3 DNA sequence: TGTGCCAGCAGGCCCGGGACTAGCCACGAGCAGTACTTC. This translates into CASRPGTSHEQYF.

This chain connects TRBV18 to TRBJ2-1; 12 nucleotides match TRBD2. The CDR3 has 15 residues. CDR1 and CDR2 from the germline V gene are KGHSH and LQKENI. J was trimmed by 2 bases and V by 6 bases; bases with no gene match: 2. The CDR3 reads CASSPSGGAYNEQFF. In DNA form, the CDR3 reads TGTGCCAGCTCGCCTAGCGGGGGGGCCTACAATGAGCAGTTCTTC.

This chain connects TRBV27 to TRBJ2-5; D unresolved. Germline V gene data show CDR1 as MNHEY and CDR2 as SMNVEV (reference sequence). V was clipped by 3 bases and J by 5 bases, with 10 bases between them. The CDR3 contains 13 residues. CDR3 protein: CASSFSLRETQYF. In DNA form, the CDR3 reads TGTGCCAGCAGTTTCTCCCTACGGGAGACCCAGTACTTC.

The chain recombines TRBV5-1 with TRBJ2-7; 12 bases are shared with TRBD2. Germline trimming cut 4 bases from V and 2 bases from J; bases unmatched to any gene: 7. There are 16 residues in the CDR3. CDR1 and CDR2 from the germline V gene are SGHRS and YFSETQ. CDR3 protein: CASSVGLAGFTYEQYF. The CDR3 DNA reads TGCGCCAGCAGCGTGGGACTAGCGGGTTTTACCTACGAGCAGTACTTC.

The J gene is TRBJ1-4, the V gene TRBV12-5; TRBD1 matches 8 bases. This CDR3 spans 14 amino acids. After removal of 5 bases from V and 8 bases from J, the junction contained 7 bases not matched to a gene. Germline CDR1 reads LGHNT; CDR2 reads FRNRAP. CDR3 in DNA: TGTGCTAGTGGTGCGACAGGGGAGTTGGAAAAACTGTTTTTT. Its translation is CASGATGELEKLFF.